Following are 10 T cell receptor beta chains from one sample sequenced in a study of blood T cell repertoires in COVID-19. Data came from immunoSEQ multiplex PCR; TCRdb stores just in-frame clones and leaves some out. The table includes about 300,000 clones, 80% to 90% detected once. The sample taken for sequencing was PBMCs or T cells enriched from blood (not recorded which). These receptors came from a man aged 25 to 40 who had recovered from COVID-19.

This chain connects TRBV4-2 to TRBJ2-1, with a weak D call TRBD2 (7 bases). V was trimmed by 1 base and J by 3 bases, leaving 16 bases between them. Germline V gene lookup returns CDR1 LGHNA and CDR2 YNFKEQ. The CDR3 contains 17 residues. The CDR3 nucleotides are TGTGCCAGCAGCCAAGTACTAAGAGGGGGGGTCTACAATGAGCAGTTCTTC. Translation: CASSQVLRGGVYNEQFF.

J is TRBJ2-7 and V is TRBV27; D is unclear. V was shortened by 5 bases and J by 3 bases, with 17 bases between the two germline ends. The length of the CDR3 is 15 residues. The germline gives CDR1 MNHEY, CDR2 SMNVEV (reference sequence). CDR3 sequence: CASSMNREPFYEQYF. CDR3 nucleotides: TGTGCCAGCAGTATGAACCGAGAACCATTCTACGAGCAGTACTTC.

The J gene is TRBJ1-5, the V gene TRBV28, with D perhaps TRBD1 (6 bases). Per the germline V gene, CDR1 is MDHEN and CDR2 is SYDVKM. The CDR3 runs to 15 residues. Between the trimmed V and J ends, which lost 5 bases and 4 bases, there was a span of 15 bases. The CDR3 bases are TGTGCCAGCAGTCCTGCGTGGCAGGGGAATCAGCCCCAGCATTTT. Translated, it gives CASSPAWQGNQPQHF.

The chain links TRBV6-1 to TRBJ2-7; possibly TRBD1 for D (5 bases). The CDR3 has 14 amino acids. Trimming left V 0 bases short and J 7 bases short, with 13 bases between. CDR1 is MNHNS, CDR2 SASEGT, per germline. The CDR3, as DNA: TGTGCCAGCAGTGAAGCGCAAGGGGTGGGGGAGCAGTACTTC. This codes for CASSEAQGVGEQYF.

The chain has TRBV3-1 (or the pseudogene TRBV3-2) and TRBJ2-3, with D perhaps matching TRBD2 (7 bases). Germline CDR1 is LGHDT and CDR2 is YNNKEL (reference sequence). The CDR3 is made up of 14 amino acids. Trimming stripped 6 bases from V and 9 bases from J, with 19 bases between. DNA for the CDR3: TGTGCCAGCAGACGCACAAACAGGGAGGGGACGCAGTATTTT. Translated, it gives CASRRTNREGTQYF.

The chain recombines TRBV4-1 with TRBJ2-1; TRBD1 is a possible D gene (6 bases). V was cut by 5 bases and J by 2 bases, with 13 bases left in between. The germline V gene has CDR1 MGHRA and CDR2 YSYEKL. CDR3 length: 15 amino acids. CDR3 DNA sequence: TGCGCCAGCAGCTTGGGACAACCAGCCTACAATGAGCAGTTCTTC. Its protein product is CASSLGQPAYNEQFF.

This clone was seen a single time. The chain is built from TRBV5-1 and TRBJ2-1; TRBD1 aligns across 7 bases. The CDR3 has 13 residues. Germline V gene sequence: CDR1 SGHRS, CDR2 YFSETQ. J gave up 4 bases and V 5 bases, and 3 bases lay outside the gene matches. The CDR3 here is CASRLQGYNEQFF. The CDR3 DNA sequence: TGCGCCAGCAGGTTACAGGGGTACAATGAGCAGTTCTTC.

The chain uses TRBV12-5 and TRBJ1-1; D uncertain. The CDR3 contains 15 residues. The germline V and J ends were trimmed by 4 bases and 1 base, with 13 bases remaining between them. Germline lookup yields CDR1 LGHNT and CDR2 FRNRAP. The DNA for the CDR3 is TGTGCTAGTGGTTCCTCAGGCGGGAGGAACACTGAAGCTTTCTTT. It yields the protein CASGSSGGRNTEAFF.

A single count supports this clone. The rearrangement joins TRBV7-2 to TRBJ1-6; unclear D gene. V was trimmed by 5 bases and J by 0 bases, leaving 17 bases between them. The CDR3 is 18 amino acids. Germline V CDR1 and CDR2: SGHTA, FQGNSA. The CDR3 region is CASSKTLGAGSYNSPLHF. CDR3 coding DNA: TGTGCCAGCAGCAAAACACTGGGAGCGGGCTCCTATAATTCACCCCTCCACTTT.

V is TRBV6-1 and J is TRBJ2-7, with 10 bases fitting TRBD1. Trimming cost V 0 bases and J 6 bases; bases outside gene matches: 5. The CDR3 consists of 15 residues. The V gene's germline CDR1 is MNHNS and CDR2 SASEGT. In nucleotides, the CDR3 is TGTGCCAGCAGTGAAGCGTTGGACAGGGGGATCGAGCAGTACTTC. This translates into CASSEALDRGIEQYF.